This T cell receptor (beta chain) emerged from a study of beta chain features in type 1 diabetes. Findings and caveats of the study: In all four CD4+ subsets, TCRB CDR3 length was significantly, moderately reduced in type 1 diabetes.

The CDR3 totals 13 residues. Germline V gene sequence: CDR1 SGHAT, CDR2 FQNNGV. V was shortened by 0 bases and J by 3 bases, with 4 bases between the two germline ends. Since all of the isolated RNA was reverse transcribed, expressed TCRB transcripts were what got sequenced. TCRdb's table, derived via immunoSEQ multiplex PCR, lists solely in-frame clones and lacks some. Of about 340,000 clones in the sample, around an eighth were seen once. Concerning this clone: The antigen is undetermined. Other nucleotide sequences in the sample specify the same CDR3.

CD4+ cells of the naive, central memory, regulatory and stem cell-like memory types were sorted via CD45RO/CCR7/CD25/CD127/CD95/CD27. Sequenced: naive CD4+ T cells from blood. The sequence derives from a woman aged 18-29 years with type 1 diabetes. This chain links TRBV11-2 with TRBJ2-3; no reliable D call. CDR3 DNA: TGTGCCAGCAGCTTAGACGGGACAGATACGCAGTATTTT. Its translation: CASSLDGTDTQYF.